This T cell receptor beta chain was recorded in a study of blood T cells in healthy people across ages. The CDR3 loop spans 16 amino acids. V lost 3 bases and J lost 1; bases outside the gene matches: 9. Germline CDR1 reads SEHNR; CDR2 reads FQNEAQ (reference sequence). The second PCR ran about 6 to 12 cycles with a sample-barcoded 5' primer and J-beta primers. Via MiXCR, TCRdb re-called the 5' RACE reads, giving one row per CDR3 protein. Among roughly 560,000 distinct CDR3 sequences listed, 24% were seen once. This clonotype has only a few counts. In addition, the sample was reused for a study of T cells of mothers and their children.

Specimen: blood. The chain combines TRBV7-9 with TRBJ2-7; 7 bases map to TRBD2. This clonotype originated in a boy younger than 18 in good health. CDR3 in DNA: TGTGCCAGCAGCTTCGGCGGGGGAGAGAGATCCTACGAGCAGTACTTC. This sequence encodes CASSFGGGERSYEQYF.